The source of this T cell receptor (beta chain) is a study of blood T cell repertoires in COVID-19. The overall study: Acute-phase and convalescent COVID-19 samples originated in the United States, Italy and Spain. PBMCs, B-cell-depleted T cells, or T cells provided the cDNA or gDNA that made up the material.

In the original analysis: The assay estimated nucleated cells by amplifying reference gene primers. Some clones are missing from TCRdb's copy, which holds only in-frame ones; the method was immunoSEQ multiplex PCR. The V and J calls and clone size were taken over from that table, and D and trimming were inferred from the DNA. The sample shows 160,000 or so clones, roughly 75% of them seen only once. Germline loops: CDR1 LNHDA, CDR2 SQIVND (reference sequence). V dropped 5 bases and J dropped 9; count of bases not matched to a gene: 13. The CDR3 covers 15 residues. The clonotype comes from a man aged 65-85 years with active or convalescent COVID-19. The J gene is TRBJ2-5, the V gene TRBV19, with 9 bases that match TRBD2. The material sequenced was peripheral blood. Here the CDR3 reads CASSPQAGGSWAQYF. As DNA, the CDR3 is TGTGCCAGTAGTCCTCAAGCGGGGGGAAGCTGGGCCCAGTACTTC.